This record concerns one T cell receptor beta chain sequence. Germline assignment: CDR1 SEHNR and CDR2 FQNEAQ (reference sequence). The CDR3 contains 12 residues. This sample is drawn from a study of CXCR3-negative and CXCR3-positive naive CD8 T cells. Overall study context: Sequencing yielded some 140 million TRB reads, roughly 1.5 +/- 0.3 million per library.

CD45RO-CCR7+CD27+CD95- was the phenotype of naive CD8+ T cells. In preparing the TRB cDNA libraries, 5' RACE with UMI labels was used. TCRdb derives one entry per CDR3 protein from the 5' RACE reads, leaving out DNA. The sample features around 96,000 distinct CDR3 sequences, with around 1.7% in its top ten. The genes are TRBV7-9 and TRBJ1-5; the TRBD1 assignment by TCRdb is unverifiable without DNA. The sequenced sample consisted of naive CXCR3- CD8+ T cells from blood. The subset was: CD45RO-CCR7+CD27+CD95- naive CD8+ T cells lacking CXCR3 (TNR3-). This sequence was found in a human donor in good health. Some clones in this sample may be carry-over from other donors' samples. The CDR3 sequence: CASSQGDQPQHF.